This T cell receptor (beta chain) came from a study of T cell changes during pregnancy in multiple sclerosis. From germline, CDR1 is MGHRA and CDR2 YSYEKL. Trimming stripped 2 bases from V and 0 bases from J, with 8 bases between. This CDR3 has 15 residues. Data came from immunoSEQ multiplex PCR; TCRdb stores just in-frame clones and leaves some out. The sample contains 30,000 to 45,000 clones, 90% to 95% of which appear only once. The chain has TRBV4-1 and TRBJ1-5, with a weak D call TRBD1 (5 bases). This specimen consisted of CD8+ T cells from peripheral blood mononuclear cells, obtained in the second trimester of pregnancy. This receptor was taken from a female donor with multiple sclerosis, enrolled in a pregnancy study. In nucleotides, the CDR3 is TGCGCCAGCAGCCAATCCGACAGTAGCAATCAGCCCCAGCATTTT. This translates into CASSQSDSSNQPQHF.